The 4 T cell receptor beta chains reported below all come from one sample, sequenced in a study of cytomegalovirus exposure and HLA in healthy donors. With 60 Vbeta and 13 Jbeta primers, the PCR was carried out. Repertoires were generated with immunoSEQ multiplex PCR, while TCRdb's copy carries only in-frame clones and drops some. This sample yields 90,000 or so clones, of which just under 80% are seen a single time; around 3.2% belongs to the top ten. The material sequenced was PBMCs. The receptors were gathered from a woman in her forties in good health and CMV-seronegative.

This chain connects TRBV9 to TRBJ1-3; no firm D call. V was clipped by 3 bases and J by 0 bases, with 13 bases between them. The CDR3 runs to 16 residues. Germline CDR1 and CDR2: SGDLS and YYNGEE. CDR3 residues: CASSARVALSGNTIYF. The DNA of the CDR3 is TGTGCCAGCAGCGCCCGGGTAGCACTCTCTGGAAACACCATATATTTT.

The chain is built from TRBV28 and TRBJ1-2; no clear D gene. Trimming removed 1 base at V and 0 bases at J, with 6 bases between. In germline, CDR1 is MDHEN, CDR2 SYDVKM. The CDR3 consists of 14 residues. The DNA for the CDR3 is TGTGCCAGCAGTTTATTCACGGCTAACTATGGCTACACCTTC. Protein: CASSLFTANYGYTF.

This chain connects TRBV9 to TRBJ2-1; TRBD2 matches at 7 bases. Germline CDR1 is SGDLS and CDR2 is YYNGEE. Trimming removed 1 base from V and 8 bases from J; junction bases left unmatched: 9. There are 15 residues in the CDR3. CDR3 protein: CASSVSTSKVDEQFF. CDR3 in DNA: TGTGCCAGCAGCGTATCGACTAGCAAAGTCGATGAGCAGTTCTTC.

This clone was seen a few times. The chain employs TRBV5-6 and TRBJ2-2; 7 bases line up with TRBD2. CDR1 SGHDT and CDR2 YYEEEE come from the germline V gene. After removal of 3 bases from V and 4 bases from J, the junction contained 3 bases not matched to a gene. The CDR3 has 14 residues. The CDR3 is CASSYWTSTGELFF. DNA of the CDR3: TGTGCCAGCAGCTATTGGACTAGCACCGGGGAGCTGTTTTTT.